This T cell receptor (beta chain) is drawn from a study of PD-1 blockade in classical Hodgkin lymphoma. Every patient relapsed after autologous stem cell transplantation, and brentuximab vedotin exposure varied. This clone has just one count. As yet, its antigen is unknown. Clones were read by immunoSEQ multiplex PCR, and TCRdb kept only the in-frame ones, dropping some. Among 21,000 or so clones listed, 77% were seen once. Study findings and constraints: According to reports, newly diagnosed patients had lower baseline TCR diversity than healthy donors, and relapsed/refractory patients had lower baseline TCR diversity still.

Looked up from germline, CDR1 is SGDLS and CDR2 is YYNGEE. The CDR3 is 15 amino acids. V lost 4 bases and J lost 2, with 15 bases in between. Source: peripheral blood mononuclear cells (PBMCs), taken before the second cycle of nivolumab. This rearrangement joins TRBV9 to TRBJ1-1; perhaps TRBD1 as D (5 bases). The source of this sequence is a human donor with classical Hodgkin lymphoma. This chain's CDR3 is CASSRLVGQNTEAFF. For the CDR3, the DNA is TGTGCCAGCAGCCGATTAGTCGGACAAAACACTGAAGCTTTCTTT.